A selection of T cell receptor beta chains follows, all from one sample in a study of cytomegalovirus exposure and HLA in healthy donors. Sequencing was performed with immunoSEQ multiplex PCR; in TCRdb, only in-frame clones are kept and a portion is missing. This sample has more than 110,000 clones, with roughly three quarters found just once. Sequenced: PBMCs. The receptors shown here come from a woman between 50 and 59 years old in good health and CMV-seronegative. The CDR3 runs from the conserved cysteine through the conserved F or W. D genes are given only for firm matches. Size tells how often a clone was seen (once, few, many) or the class of an expanded clone, and some rows leave it out.

V	size	D	J	CDR3	DNA
TRBV5-6	few	.	TRBJ1-2	CASSLTTQQGINYGYTF	TGTGCCAGCAGCTTGACCACCCAACAGGGAATAAACTATGGCTACACCTTC
TRBV25-1	once	.	TRBJ1-1	CASSDRGNTEAFF	TGTGCCAGCAGTGACAGGGGGAACACTGAAGCTTTCTTT
TRBV5-1	once	TRBD1	TRBJ1-2	CASSSTGAGGYTF	TGCGCCAGCAGCTCGACAGGGGCGGGGGGCTACACCTTC
TRBV29-1	.	TRBD1	TRBJ2-7	CSVARGLSYEQYF	TGCAGCGTCGCCAGGGGGTTATCCTACGAGCAGTACTTC
TRBV4-3	.	TRBD1	TRBJ1-2	CASSHSRDRGIYGYTF	TGCGCCAGCAGCCATTCCCGGGACAGGGGGATCTATGGCTACACCTTC
TRBV2	few	.	TRBJ2-2	CASSEDSFANTGELFF	TGTGCCAGCAGTGAAGACAGCTTCGCGAACACCGGGGAGCTGTTTTTT
TRBV29-1	.	.	TRBJ2-5	CSVGRSSGVKTQYF	TGCAGCGTTGGAAGGTCGTCCGGGGTCAAGACCCAGTACTTC
TRBV5-4	.	.	TRBJ1-6	CASRMGEGPYNSPLHF	TGTGCCAGCAGGATGGGGGAGGGACCCTATAATTCACCCCTCCACTTT
TRBV2	.	TRBD1	TRBJ2-7	CASRGQGPAEQYF	TGTGCCAGCAGGGGACAGGGCCCTGCCGAGCAGTACTTC
TRBV27	few	.	TRBJ1-1	CASSLSTQEDEAFF	TGTGCCAGCAGTTTATCGACGCAAGAGGATGAAGCTTTCTTT
TRBV9	.	TRBD1	TRBJ1-3	CASSPTGTDTIYF	TGTGCCAGCAGCCCGACAGGGACGGACACCATATATTTT
TRBV2	once	.	TRBJ2-7	CASSGPSYEQYF	TGTGCCAGCAGTGGGCCCTCCTACGAGCAGTACTTC
TRBV5-6	.	TRBD1	TRBJ1-5	CASSSAGQGFNQPQHF	TGTGCCAGCAGCTCGGCGGGACAGGGGTTCAATCAGCCCCAGCATTTT
TRBV2	.	.	TRBJ2-7	CASRLPGEIYEQYF	TGTGCCAGCAGACTCCCGGGGGAGATCTACGAGCAGTACTTC
TRBV5-1	.	TRBD2	TRBJ2-2	CASSSRAGVDGELFF	TGCGCCAGCAGCTCTCGCGCGGGGGTTGACGGGGAGCTGTTTTTT
TRBV5-1	.	TRBD1	TRBJ2-1	CASSLGGQGYNEQFF	TGCGCCAGCAGCTTGGGTGGACAGGGTTACAATGAGCAGTTCTTC
TRBV5-6	few	.	TRBJ1-2	CASSPGPLYGYTF	TGTGCCAGCAGCCCAGGTCCCCTCTATGGCTACACCTTC
TRBV10-3	.	TRBD1	TRBJ2-5	CAISESDRGIQETQYF	TGTGCCATCAGTGAGTCGGACAGGGGAATCCAAGAGACCCAGTACTTC
TRBV27	once	TRBD2	TRBJ2-5	CASSLWVSGGRRETQYF	TGTGCCAGCAGTTTATGGGTCAGCGGGGGGCGGCGGGAGACCCAGTACTTC
TRBV19	.	.	TRBJ1-1	CASRNPQGTEAFF	TGTGCCAGTAGGAACCCGCAGGGGACTGAAGCTTTCTTT
TRBV5-1	.	TRBD2	TRBJ2-3	CASSLAGGSTDTQYF	TGCGCCAGCAGCTTAGCGGGGGGGAGCACAGATACGCAGTATTTT
TRBV29-1	.	TRBD1	TRBJ2-3	CSVGGAQGESTDTQYF	TGCAGCGTTGGAGGGGCCCAGGGGGAAAGCACAGATACGCAGTATTTT
TRBV18	.	.	TRBJ2-5	CASSPEWGGMETQYF	TGTGCCAGCTCACCAGAGTGGGGGGGCATGGAGACCCAGTACTTC
TRBV19	.	.	TRBJ1-3	CASSKAASLSGNTIYF	TGTGCCAGTAGTAAGGCAGCTAGCCTCTCTGGAAACACCATATATTTT
TRBV6-1	.	.	TRBJ2-7	CASSVNPRNYEQYF	TGTGCCAGCAGTGTCAACCCCAGGAACTACGAGCAGTACTTC
TRBV29-1	.	TRBD1	TRBJ1-2	CSVPRGSYGYTF	TGCAGCGTGCCCAGGGGGAGCTATGGCTACACCTTC
TRBV5-1	.	TRBD1	TRBJ2-3	CASSSTGGTDTQYF	TGCGCCAGCAGTTCGACAGGGGGCACAGATACGCAGTATTTT
TRBV4-1	.	.	TRBJ2-7	CASSQGVRDYEQYF	TGCGCCAGCAGCCAAGGGGTCAGGGACTACGAGCAGTACTTC
TRBV6-5	few	TRBD1	TRBJ1-2	CASSYGTGRFYGYTF	TGTGCCAGCAGTTATGGGACAGGGCGATTCTATGGCTACACCTTC
TRBV27	few	TRBD2	TRBJ2-7	CATSVRGAGEQYF	TGTGCCACCTCTGTGCGGGGGGCCGGGGAGCAGTACTTC
TRBV19	once	.	TRBJ1-2	CASGEVKTYGYTF	TGTGCCAGCGGGGAGGTCAAAACTTATGGCTACACCTTC
TRBV29-1	.	.	TRBJ1-3	CSGSRGRGNTIYF	TGCAGCGGCTCACGGGGTAGAGGAAACACCATATATTTT
TRBV30	few	.	TRBJ2-2	CATLRANTGELFF	TGTGCAACCTTACGGGCGAACACCGGGGAGCTGTTTTTT
TRBV6-5	.	.	TRBJ1-6	CASSEQGHNNSPLHF	TGTGCCAGCAGCGAACAGGGACATAATAATTCACCCCTCCACTTT
TRBV29-1	.	TRBD1	TRBJ2-7	CSVLTGARAYEQYF	TGCAGCGTTCTGACAGGGGCCCGCGCCTACGAGCAGTACTTC
TRBV28	.	TRBD2	TRBJ2-7	CASSLPLLLAASSYEQYF	TGTGCCAGCAGTTTACCCCTTTTGCTAGCGGCCAGCTCCTACGAGCAGTACTTC
TRBV7-9	.	TRBD2	TRBJ2-3	CASSLVSSGGDTQYF	TGTGCCAGCAGCTTAGTTTCTAGCGGGGGAGATACGCAGTATTTT
TRBV28	.	TRBD1	TRBJ1-2	CASSFGTGVYGYTF	TGTGCCAGCAGTTTTGGTACAGGGGTTTATGGCTACACCTTC
TRBV30	.	.	TRBJ2-5	CAWSVREQETQYF	TGTGCCTGGAGTGTAAGGGAGCAAGAGACCCAGTACTTC
TRBV16	.	.	TRBJ1-1	CASSQSPGETEAFF	TGTGCCAGCAGCCAATCACCGGGGGAGACTGAAGCTTTCTTT
TRBV7-9	once	.	TRBJ2-7	CASSWAGNNYEQYF	TGTGCCAGCAGCTGGGCCGGGAATAACTACGAGCAGTACTTC
TRBV18	.	.	TRBJ1-6	CASSSTGSGSYNSPLHF	TGTGCCAGCTCATCGACAGGCTCGGGCTCCTATAATTCACCCCTCCACTTT
TRBV11-2	.	TRBD2	TRBJ2-5	CASSPGTSGGAGETQYF	TGTGCCAGCAGCCCCGGGACTAGCGGGGGGGCGGGAGAGACCCAGTACTTC
TRBV6-6	.	.	TRBJ1-5	CASSLGGGPQHF	TGTGCCAGCAGTTTAGGTGGAGGGCCCCAGCATTTT
TRBV6-6	.	.	TRBJ2-3	CASTRGAIDTQYF	TGTGCCAGCACTCGTGGGGCGATAGATACGCAGTATTTT
TRBV5-1	few	TRBD1	TRBJ1-2	CASSPNNRGLGYTF	TGCGCCAGCAGCCCGAACAACAGGGGGCTCGGCTACACCTTC
TRBV27	.	TRBD1	TRBJ2-6	CASTQDRLGANVLTF	TGTGCCAGCACCCAGGACAGGCTTGGGGCCAACGTCCTGACTTTC
TRBV28	.	TRBD2	TRBJ2-1	CASSTSSGGLVSHNEQFF	TGTGCCAGCAGCACTTCTAGCGGGGGACTCGTTAGCCACAATGAGCAGTTCTTC
TRBV6-4	.	.	TRBJ1-2	CASSDPRVYGYTF	TGTGCCAGCAGTGACCCGAGGGTCTATGGCTACACCTTC
TRBV14	.	.	TRBJ1-6	CASSQLRDSPLHF	TGTGCCAGCAGCCAATTGAGGGATTCACCCCTCCACTTT
TRBV30	few	.	TRBJ1-5	CAWSVAVHSNQPQHF	TGTGCCTGGAGTGTTGCAGTCCATAGCAATCAGCCCCAGCATTTT
TRBV7-9	.	.	TRBJ2-5	CASSLARAAQETQYF	TGTGCCAGCAGCTTAGCGCGGGCAGCACAAGAGACCCAGTACTTC